Listed below are T cell receptor beta chains from one sample, sequenced in a study of response to subunit inactivated influenza vaccine. Each CDR3 protein is one row after TCRdb ran MiXCR on the RT-PCR reads. The data contain approximately 200,000 distinct CDR3 sequences, approximately 15% of them singletons. The sequencing used CD8+ T cells sorted from PBMCs, collected around 5 days after vaccination. The receptor source for this set is a man between 45 and 60 years old who received an inactivated influenza vaccine. Both conserved end residues are part of each CDR3. A D gene is named only where the DNA matches it firmly.

TRBV19	TRBJ2-7	TRBD1	CATKTGGEQYF
TRBV7-8	TRBJ2-7	TRBD2	CASSLVAGGPYEQYF
TRBV7-8	TRBJ2-3	NA	CASSLEWGTDTQYF
TRBV12-3/TRBV12-4	TRBJ2-2	NA	CASSLHGTRTGELFF
TRBV20-1	TRBJ1-6	NA	CSARDLAGGHNSPLHF
TRBV30	TRBJ2-7	NA	CAWSVGQGRYEQYF
TRBV27	TRBJ1-1	NA	CASSFPGGFEAFF
TRBV7-9	TRBJ1-4	NA	CASSFSSGSFGEKLFF
TRBV7-9	TRBJ2-3	TRBD2	CASSLFSGATDTQYF
TRBV6-1	TRBJ2-5	TRBD1	CASKNRGKGETQYF
TRBV6-5	TRBJ1-2	NA	CASSGPLGYTF
TRBV4-2	TRBJ1-2	NA	CASSPPGGVLDYGYTF
TRBV20-1	TRBJ2-6	NA	CSASTGIFSGANVLTF
TRBV3-1	TRBJ2-5	NA	CASSQDAETQYF
TRBV7-9	TRBJ2-1	TRBD2	CASRTGRARNEQFF
TRBV12-3/TRBV12-4	TRBJ2-3	NA	CASSFQAVLSDTQYF
TRBV6-2/TRBV6-3	TRBJ2-2	TRBD1	CASTPGGAYTGELFF
TRBV5-1	TRBJ2-2	TRBD1	CASSQRQGNTGELFF
TRBV7-6	TRBJ2-1	NA	CASSLVASTYNEQFF
TRBV6-1	TRBJ2-2	TRBD2	CASSDHGRATGELFF
TRBV29-1	TRBJ2-3	NA	CSVEGVEAVGTDTQYF
TRBV6-5	TRBJ2-2	TRBD1	CASSYSVGQGTPGELFF
TRBV27	TRBJ1-1	NA	CASRPIGSGATEAFF
TRBV6-1	TRBJ2-3	NA	CASSQRDLPTDTQYF
TRBV10-3	TRBJ2-2	NA	CAIKGERLAGELFF
TRBV27	TRBJ2-3	NA	CASSFFTTGTDTQYF
TRBV28	TRBJ2-7	NA	CASSFGGGGTYEQYF
TRBV12-3/TRBV12-4	TRBJ2-7	NA	CASSLGQGWAYEQYF
TRBV6-1	TRBJ2-7	NA	CASRVAREDYEQYF
TRBV27	TRBJ2-3	NA	CASSPWGTQGRTDTQYF
TRBV12-3/TRBV12-4	TRBJ2-5	NA	CASSLRGRGETQYF
TRBV10-3	TRBJ1-3	TRBD1	CATGQGIGNTIYF
TRBV12-3/TRBV12-4	TRBJ2-1	NA	CASSLGFVVEQFF
TRBV30	TRBJ2-7	NA	CAWSGSDRTYEQYF
TRBV10-3	TRBJ2-7	NA	CAIRSPDRSSYEQYF
TRBV15	TRBJ1-5	TRBD1	CATSGQGEAQPQHF
TRBV7-9	TRBJ2-4	NA	CASRLGAQGLRDIQYF
TRBV24-1	TRBJ2-1	NA	CATSALGPSSIDEQFF
TRBV28	TRBJ1-2	TRBD1	CASSAPNRGLANYGYTF
TRBV12-3/TRBV12-4	TRBJ1-2	NA	CASSQGGLIYGYTF
TRBV6-1	TRBJ2-7	TRBD2	CASSPAQGGRYEQYF